These 19 T cell receptor beta chains originate from one sample sequenced in a study of T cells in tuberculosis. The data were produced by immunoSEQ multiplex PCR, yet TCRdb's version contains in-frame clones alone and is incomplete. The sample lists roughly 41,000 clones, almost 95% occurring once. Sample: PBMCs. These receptors were taken from a donor under 30 with latent tuberculosis or without tuberculosis infection. Some clones in this sample may be carry-over from other donors' samples.

This clone was seen only once. The rearrangement uses TRBV5-6 and TRBJ1-5, with unresolved D. Germline V gives CDR1 SGHDT, CDR2 YYEEEE. Trimming cost V 0 bases and J 4 bases, with 2 bases left between them. This CDR3 is 12 amino acids long. The CDR3 bases are TGTGCCAGCAGCTTGGCTAATCAGCCCCAGCATTTT. Amino acids: CASSLANQPQHF. The full variable domain, completed using reference TRBV5-6 and TRBJ1-5, is DAGVTQSPTHLIKTRGQQVTLRCSPKSGHDTVSWYQQALGQGPQFIFQYYEEEERQRGNFPDRFSGHQFPNYSSELNVNALLLGDSALYLCASSLANQPQHFGDGTRLSIL.

The chain recombines TRBV7-8 with TRBJ2-7; a weak D match, TRBD1 (6 bases). The germline V gene encodes CDR1 SGHVS and CDR2 FQNEAQ. The CDR3 runs 16 residues. V was cut by 3 bases and J by 0 bases, with 15 bases left in between. CDR3 region: CASSFPGDTNSYEQYF. The CDR3 nucleotides are TGTGCCAGCAGCTTCCCAGGGGACACCAACTCCTACGAGCAGTACTTC.

The rearrangement links TRBV29-1 to TRBJ1-2; perhaps TRBD1 as D (5 bases). The CDR3 consists of 15 residues. Germline CDR1 SQVTM, CDR2 ANQGSEA. V was shortened by 6 bases and J by 8 bases, with 25 bases between the two germline ends. CDR3 residues: CSVRGTRDLSQGYTF. CDR3 DNA sequence: TGCAGCGTACGGGGGACGCGGGACTTATCACAAGGCTACACCTTC.

The gene calls are TRBV6-5 and TRBJ1-1, with a possible D match to TRBD1 (6 bases). V was trimmed by 6 bases and J by 0 bases, leaving 11 bases between them. Per germline, CDR1 MNHEY and CDR2 SVGAGI. The CDR3 covers 14 residues. This CDR3 is CASRHRGLNTEAFF. The CDR3 DNA reads as TGTGCCAGCAGACATAGGGGGTTGAACACTGAAGCTTTCTTT.

The J gene is TRBJ2-7, the V gene TRBV6-5; TRBD1 might be the D (5 bases). Per the germline V gene, CDR1 is MNHEY and CDR2 is SVGAGI. Trimming shortened V by 6 bases and J by 0 bases, and 12 bases separated the two germline ends. CDR3 length: 14 amino acids. For the CDR3, the DNA is TGTGCCAGCAGCCTCCAGGACACCTCCTACGAGCAGTACTTC. It codes for CASSLQDTSYEQYF.

The chain is built from TRBV4-3 and TRBJ2-1, with 11 bases lining up with TRBD1. The CDR3 consists of 15 residues. V trimming: 4 bases; J trimming: 3 bases; junction bases outside the gene matches: 2. Per germline, CDR1 LGHNA and CDR2 YSLEER. This CDR3 reads CASSRGTGGYNEQFF. CDR3 sequence (DNA): TGCGCCAGCAGCCGAGGGACAGGGGGCTACAATGAGCAGTTCTTC.

The chain uses TRBV5-1 and TRBJ2-3; D remains unclear. The CDR3 is made up of 12 amino acids. Germline V CDR1 and CDR2: SGHRS, YFSETQ. V was clipped by 5 bases and J by 4 bases, with 8 bases between them. CDR3 loop: CASSQVADTQYF. The DNA for the CDR3 is TGCGCCAGCAGTCAAGTAGCAGATACGCAGTATTTT.

The CDR3 DNA sequence: TGCGCCAGCAGCTTGGAGGTTAGCTCCTACGAGCAGTACGTC. Protein sequence: CASSLEVSSYEQYV. V is TRBV5-1 and J is TRBJ2-7; D is uncertain. CDR1 and CDR2 from the germline V gene are SGHRS and YFSETQ. The CDR3 totals 14 residues. Trimming removed 0 bases from V and 0 bases from J, with 7 bases in between.

This clone showed up just once. V usage is TRBV5-5 and J usage is TRBJ1-4; D might be TRBD1 (6 bases). Trimming removed 4 bases at V and 7 bases at J, with 17 bases between. Germline CDR1 and CDR2: SGHKS and YYEKEE (reference sequence). The CDR3 is 15 amino acids. The CDR3: CASSLRTASPEKLFF. The CDR3 DNA is TGTGCCAGCAGCCTCCGGACAGCTTCCCCTGAAAAACTGTTTTTT.

This clone occurred once. The V and J genes are TRBV5-1 and TRBJ1-1; D might be TRBD1 (6 bases). V lost 1 base, J lost 5 bases, and 9 bases lay in between. The length of the CDR3 is 13 residues. CDR1 is SGHRS and CDR2 is YFSETQ in the germline V gene. As DNA, the CDR3 is TGCGCCAGCAGCTTGAAGGGGGTGACTGAAGCTTTCTTT. It specifies CASSLKGVTEAFF.

The rearrangement joins TRBV9 to TRBJ1-1; D is undetermined. Germline-derived CDR1 and CDR2 are SGDLS and YYNGEE. The CDR3 extends over 14 amino acids. Trimming stripped 4 bases from V and 2 bases from J, with 12 bases between. CDR3 sequence reads: CASSPTRGNTEAFF. The CDR3 DNA reads TGTGCCAGCAGCCCGACACGTGGAAACACTGAAGCTTTCTTT.

This clone was seen a handful of times. The rearrangement joins TRBV13 to TRBJ1-1, with D possibly TRBD1 on 5 matching bases. The V end lost 5 bases, the J end lost 4 bases, and 20 bases lay between the germline ends. In germline, CDR1 is PRHDT, CDR2 FYEKMQ (reference sequence). This CDR3 contains 16 residues. The CDR3, as DNA: TGTGCCAGCAGCCACTTCGGGGGTGGAGGCGGCACTGAAGCTTTCTTT. It translates to CASSHFGGGGGTEAFF.

V and J are TRBV4-1 and TRBJ2-7, with 9 bases fitting TRBD1. V lost 1 base and J lost 5; bases outside the gene matches: 6. Germline V CDR1 and CDR2: MGHRA, YSYEKL. The CDR3 is 15 amino acids. The CDR3 protein is CASSQAGTGSNEQYF. The DNA for the CDR3 is TGCGCCAGCAGCCAAGCCGGGACAGGGAGCAACGAGCAGTACTTC.

A single count supports this clone. The V call is TRBV10-1, the J call TRBJ1-1; D is ambiguous. The CDR3 extends over 13 amino acids. From germline, CDR1 is WNHNN and CDR2 SYGVQD (reference sequence). V dropped 3 bases and J dropped 7 bases, with 12 bases sitting between them. The CDR3 spells CASSETLLREAFF. The CDR3 nucleotides are TGCGCCAGCAGTGAAACTTTGTTGCGTGAAGCTTTCTTT.

The chain has TRBV5-1 and TRBJ2-5; D not resolved. The CDR3 length is 11 residues. Trimming took off 6 bases at V and 5 bases at J, with 8 bases between the two ends. Germline assignment: CDR1 SGHRS and CDR2 YFSETQ. CDR3 in amino acids: CASKSRETQYF. CDR3 nucleotides: TGCGCCAGCAAGAGTCGGGAGACCCAGTACTTC.

The chain employs TRBV19 and TRBJ1-2, with TRBD1 matching 8 bases. The V gene's germline CDR1 is LNHDA and CDR2 SQIVND (reference sequence). The J segment lost 6 bases and the V segment lost 3 bases, leaving 6 bases of the junction unmatched. The CDR3 covers 14 residues. The CDR3 region is CASSMGTGGNGYTF. The CDR3 nucleotides read TGTGCCAGTAGTATGGGGACAGGCGGGAATGGCTACACCTTC.

V usage is TRBV7-2 and J usage is TRBJ1-1, with D perhaps TRBD1 (5 bases). This CDR3 is 14 amino acids long. CDR1 is SGHTA and CDR2 is FQGNSA in the germline V gene. Trimming stripped 7 bases from V and 7 bases from J, with 19 bases between. The CDR3 nucleotides are TGTGCCAGCAACGCAGGGCAGTGGTGGGGTGAAGCTTTCTTT. It codes for CASNAGQWWGEAFF.

This clone was detected only once. V is TRBV6-1 and J is TRBJ2-3; D is unclear. This CDR3 comprises 14 residues. The germline CDR1 and CDR2 sequences are MNHNS and SASEGT. Trimming left V 6 bases short and J 0 bases short, with 10 bases between. DNA of the CDR3: TGTGCCAGCAGAACCGGGTATAGCACAGATACGCAGTATTTT. The encoded protein is CASRTGYSTDTQYF.

The chain uses TRBV29-1 and TRBJ1-2; D unclear. The CDR3 is 12 amino acids. Germline CDR1 SQVTM, CDR2 ANQGSEA. Trimming left V 4 bases short and J 0 bases short, with 6 bases between. Written as DNA, the CDR3 is TGCAGCGTTGGACTGACTAACTATGGCTACACCTTC. Translated, it gives CSVGLTNYGYTF. Variable domain in full (rest from reference TRBV29-1 and TRBJ1-2): SAVISQKPSRDICQRGTSLTIQCQVDSQVTMMFWYRQQPGQSLTLIATANQGSEATYESGFVIDKFPISRPNLTFSTLTVSNMSPEDSSIYLCSVGLTNYGYTFGSGTRLTVV.